A selection of T cell receptor beta chains follows, all from one sample in a study of blood T cells in healthy people across ages. TCRdb ran MiXCR on the 5' RACE reads and lists one entry per CDR3 protein. The top ten hold 3% to 4% of the sample, which has more than 500,000 distinct CDR3 sequences, about 26% seen once. The sample was also linked to a second study, of T cells of mothers and their children.

Sequencing used blood. The source is a boy aged 2-9 years in good health. Each CDR3 is given with its conserved first and last residue. The D gene is left open where the match is weak. Rows give clone size only sometimes, using once, few, many, or a class for an expanded clone.

abundance: once
d_gene: -
j_gene: TRBJ2-1
v_gene: TRBV11-2
CDR3nt: TGTGCCAGCAGCTTAGGAACAGGATATTCCGATGAGCAGTTCTTC
CDR3aa: CASSLGTGYSDEQFF

abundance: -
d_gene: -
j_gene: TRBJ2-7
v_gene: TRBV2
CDR3nt: TGTGCCAGCGCGGAACAAGTTATAGCCTACGAGCAGTACTTC
CDR3aa: CASAEQVIAYEQYF

abundance: -
d_gene: -
j_gene: TRBJ1-4
v_gene: TRBV27
CDR3nt: TGTGCCAGCAGTCCATCCTCTAATGAAAAACTGTTTTTT
CDR3aa: CASSPSSNEKLFF

abundance: few
d_gene: TRBD2
j_gene: TRBJ2-5
v_gene: TRBV10-3
CDR3nt: TGTGCCATCAGTACCCGGCTAGCGGGCGCGCAAGAGACCCAGTATTTC
CDR3aa: CAISTRLAGAQETQYF

abundance: -
d_gene: TRBD2
j_gene: TRBJ2-7
v_gene: TRBV27
CDR3nt: TGTGCCAGCAGTTTGCTAACCCCACTTAATAGCGGGGGCTTTTACGAGCAGTACTTC
CDR3aa: CASSLLTPLNSGGFYEQYF

abundance: -
d_gene: TRBD1
j_gene: TRBJ1-5
v_gene: TRBV24-1
CDR3nt: TGTGCCACCAGTGATCGGATTAAGGACAGGGCCAATCAGCCCCAGCATTTT
CDR3aa: CATSDRIKDRANQPQHF

abundance: -
d_gene: -
j_gene: TRBJ1-2
v_gene: TRBV20-1
CDR3nt: TGCAGTGCTAGCGGACCGCTCTATGGCTACACCTTC
CDR3aa: CSASGPLYGYTF

abundance: few
d_gene: TRBD2
j_gene: TRBJ2-5
v_gene: TRBV2
CDR3nt: TGTGCCAGCAGTAAAAGCGGGAAAGAGACCCAGTACTTC
CDR3aa: CASSKSGKETQYF

abundance: -
d_gene: TRBD1
j_gene: TRBJ1-3
v_gene: TRBV14
CDR3nt: TGTGCCAGCAGCCATAGGACCGGGACAGGGGGACACACCATATATTTT
CDR3aa: CASSHRTGTGGHTIYF

abundance: few
d_gene: -
j_gene: TRBJ1-5
v_gene: TRBV6-6
CDR3nt: TGTGCCAGCAGTTACTCGATTGCAGGCAATCAGCCCCAGCATTTT
CDR3aa: CASSYSIAGNQPQHF

abundance: few
d_gene: -
j_gene: TRBJ2-2
v_gene: TRBV27
CDR3nt: TGTGCCAGCAGTTTAGGGGGGCGCGGCACCGGGGAGCTGTTTTTT
CDR3aa: CASSLGGRGTGELFF

abundance: -
d_gene: TRBD1
j_gene: TRBJ2-7
v_gene: TRBV27
CDR3nt: TGTGCCAGCAGTGCAAAATGGACAGGGCTCGAGCAGTACTTC
CDR3aa: CASSAKWTGLEQYF

abundance: -
d_gene: TRBD2
j_gene: TRBJ2-1
v_gene: TRBV4-3
CDR3nt: TGCGCCAGCAGCCAAGGCCCCGAAGGTAGCGGGCACAATGAGCAGTTCTTC
CDR3aa: CASSQGPEGSGHNEQFF

abundance: -
d_gene: -
j_gene: TRBJ1-1
v_gene: TRBV6-2/TRBV6-3
CDR3nt: TGTGCCAGCAGTCAGACCAGGGCGAGTACTGAAGCTTTCTTT
CDR3aa: CASSQTRASTEAFF

abundance: few
d_gene: -
j_gene: TRBJ1-5
v_gene: TRBV6-5
CDR3nt: TGTGCCAGCAGTTACTCGAAGGGATCTCTTAGCAATCAGCCCCAGCATTTT
CDR3aa: CASSYSKGSLSNQPQHF

abundance: once
d_gene: TRBD1
j_gene: TRBJ1-2
v_gene: TRBV20-1
CDR3nt: TGCAGTGCTAGACGTCAGACAGGGGACTATGGCTACACCTTC
CDR3aa: CSARRQTGDYGYTF

abundance: -
d_gene: TRBD2
j_gene: TRBJ2-1
v_gene: TRBV4-3
CDR3nt: TGCGCCAGCAGCCAAGATGGAAGCGGGAGCTACAATGAGCAGTTCTTC
CDR3aa: CASSQDGSGSYNEQFF

abundance: -
d_gene: -
j_gene: TRBJ1-2
v_gene: TRBV27
CDR3nt: TGTGCCAGCAAACTTAGTGGACCCGTCTATAGCTACACCTTC
CDR3aa: CASKLSGPVYSYTF

abundance: few
d_gene: -
j_gene: TRBJ1-1
v_gene: TRBV6-1
CDR3nt: TGTGCCAGCATTCTGGGATCGATGCACACTGAAGCTTTCTTT
CDR3aa: CASILGSMHTEAFF

abundance: -
d_gene: -
j_gene: TRBJ2-5
v_gene: TRBV24-1
CDR3nt: TGTGCCACCAGTGAACACCGGGACCACGGAGTCCAAGAGACCCAGTACTTC
CDR3aa: CATSEHRDHGVQETQYF

abundance: many
d_gene: TRBD1
j_gene: TRBJ1-2
v_gene: TRBV6-6
CDR3nt: TGTGCCAGCAGTTACTCGGGGACAGGGGGCAATGGCTACACCTTC
CDR3aa: CASSYSGTGGNGYTF